This TCR beta chain was captured in a study of patients and donors after allogeneic stem cell transplantation. MiXCR, applied by TCRdb to the RT-PCR reads, yields one record per CDR3 protein. The sample includes about 110,000 distinct CDR3 sequences, 35% seen only once; the top ten take roughly 27%. This CDR3 spans 14 amino acids. With 4 bases removed from V and 3 bases from J, the gap between germline ends came to 16 bases. CDR1 is SQVTM, CDR2 ANQGSEA, per germline. This clonotype has a handful of counts. The chain recombines TRBV29-1 with TRBJ2-7, with D possibly matching TRBD2 (5 bases). Specimen: blood, either unsorted or a sorted T cell fraction (not recorded which). The sequence was obtained from a human donor who was either an allogeneic HSCT recipient or a stem cell or donor lymphocyte infusion donor (not recorded which). It is not recorded whose cells these are; they may come from a transplant donor. CDR3 coding DNA: TGCAGCGTTGTGTCTGGGTACGGGAACTACGAGCAGTACTTC. As protein: CSVVSGYGNYEQYF.